This T cell receptor beta chain was obtained from a study of blood T cell repertoires in COVID-19. The wider study: Whether acute or convalescent, the COVID-19 samples came from the United States, Italy and Spain. PBMCs, B-cell-depleted T cells, or T cells provided the cDNA or gDNA that made up the material.

Data came from immunoSEQ multiplex PCR; TCRdb stores just in-frame clones and leaves some out. The sample has about 140,000 clones; roughly 80% are singletons. Germline V gives CDR1 SGDLS, CDR2 YYNGEE. The CDR3 is 16 residues long. Trimming took 4 bases from V and 2 from J; bases not matched to a gene: 12. The gene calls are TRBV9 and TRBJ2-7; 7 nucleotides match TRBD2. Sequencing input: peripheral blood. The receptor was derived from a man in his fifties with active or convalescent COVID-19. Here the CDR3 DNA reads TGTGCCAGCAGCCCCCGCGGGAGCGGGGTAGCCTACGAGCAGTACTTC. Residues: CASSPRGSGVAYEQYF. Full variable domain (rest looked up from reference TRBV9 and TRBJ2-7): DSGVTQTPKHLITATGQRVTLRCSPRSGDLSVYWYQQSLDQGLQFLIQYYNGEERAKGNILERFSAQQFPDLHSELNLSSLELGDSALYFCASSPRGSGVAYEQYFGPGTRLTVT.